The rows below give T cell receptor beta chains drawn from one sample of a study of post-analysis software for immune sequencing data. TCRdb redid the calling of the PCR reads with MiXCR, one entry per CDR3 protein. The sample carries 450,000 or so distinct CDR3 sequences, roughly 46% recorded once. Source material: blood. The receptors originated from a girl aged 10 to 17 with multiple sclerosis. The conserved cysteine and the conserved F or W are not part of the CDR3 here.

V,CDR3
TRBV6-5,ASTLKGPGLTPLH
TRBV20-1,SAREGRGTDTQY
TRBV20-1,SLLKGQETQY
TRBV6-1,ASTLSGAKGKLF
TRBV20-1,SALSETQY
TRBV4-3,ASSVRQGRQEKLF
TRBV7-2,ASSVARENTEAF
TRBV9,ASSGLASTDTQY
TRBV20-1,SATGLASYEQY
TRBV11-2,ASSLRGQPNEKPF
TRBV12-3/TRBV12-4,ASSHSSYNEQF
TRBV6-6,ASSRTSGATYEQY
TRBV29-1,SVGTLSPNTEAF
TRBV14,ASSQSRGDADTQY
TRBV4-1,ASSQTPGQAYSNQPQH
TRBV28,ASSFTADRVRGYT
TRBV12-3/TRBV12-4,ASSFSRDYEQY
TRBV12-3/TRBV12-4,ASSVDRVGTEAF
TRBV28,ASSLPQPTGYEQPQH
TRBV7-9,ASRAGDQETQY
TRBV6-5,ASRRASGTYEQY
TRBV12-3/TRBV12-4,ASSLGLAGGPYGYT
TRBV5-1,ASSRGLGLYEQY
TRBV12-3/TRBV12-4,ASSFDRNSYEQY
TRBV12-3/TRBV12-4,ASSLRGRETQY
TRBV20-1,SASDASSGANVLT
TRBV5-8,ASSSGTDLYEQY
TRBV15,ATSIRRGLQNQPQH
TRBV12-3/TRBV12-4,ASTVVGATDTQY
TRBV20-1,SASHPVWGDEQF
TRBV5-1,ASSLIAGEGAGETQY
TRBV14,ASSRTVYNEQF
TRBV28,ASRQTGETQY
TRBV11-2,ASSLQRVNNEQF
TRBV30,AWSVTSDEQF
TRBV27,ASSLSGLSYNEQF
TRBV29-1,SVGGTANTEAF
TRBV4-1,ASSQVPEDYGYT
TRBV7-3,ASSLGGVSTDTQY
TRBV10-3,AIRDSLNTEAF
TRBV5-1,ASSFLAGSSTDTQY
TRBV9,ASSVDSGTDTQY
TRBV29-1,SVVSPDTQY
TRBV7-9,ASSLRGVAAKQY
TRBV29-1,SVVGRTGGQF
TRBV5-1,ASSRRAGSDGEQF
TRBV9,ASSEGDLESEEQF